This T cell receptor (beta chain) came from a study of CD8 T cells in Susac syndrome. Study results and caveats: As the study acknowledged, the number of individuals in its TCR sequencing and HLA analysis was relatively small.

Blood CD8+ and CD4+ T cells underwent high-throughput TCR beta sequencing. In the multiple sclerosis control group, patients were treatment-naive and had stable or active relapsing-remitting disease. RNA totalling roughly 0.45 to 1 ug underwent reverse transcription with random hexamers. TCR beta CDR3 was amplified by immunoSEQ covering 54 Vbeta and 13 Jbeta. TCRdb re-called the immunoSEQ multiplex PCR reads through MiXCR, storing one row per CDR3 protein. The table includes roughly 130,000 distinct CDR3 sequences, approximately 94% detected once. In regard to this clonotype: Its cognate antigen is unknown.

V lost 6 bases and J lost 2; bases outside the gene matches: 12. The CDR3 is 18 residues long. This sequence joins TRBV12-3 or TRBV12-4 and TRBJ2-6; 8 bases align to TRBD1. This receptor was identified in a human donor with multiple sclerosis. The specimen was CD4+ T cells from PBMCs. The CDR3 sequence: CASRSGQGARPGANVLTF. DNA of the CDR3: TGTGCCAGCAGGTCAGGACAGGGAGCCCGCCCTGGGGCCAACGTCCTGACTTTC.